This entry describes one T cell receptor beta chain. Germline assignment: CDR1 SGDLS and CDR2 YYNGEE. The CDR3 runs 16 residues. The V end lost 0 bases, the J end lost 0 bases, and 10 bases lay between the germline ends. This record belongs to a study of shared clonotypes between healthy human individuals. The method was immunoSEQ multiplex PCR; TCRdb's version includes in-frame clones alone and lacks a portion of them. The data show approximately 640,000 clones, 80% to 95% seen once. Sequenced material: memory CD8+ T cells from PBMCs. Subset meaning: CD45RO+ cells pooled with CCR7-negative TemRA cells. This TCR derives from a man younger than 35 in good health. Some clones in this sample may be carry-over from other donors' samples. The chain recombines TRBV9 with TRBJ1-3; no reliable D call. The CDR3 sequence is CASSVGPADSGNTIYF. The CDR3 DNA is TGTGCCAGCAGCGTAGGACCGGCAGACTCTGGAAACACCATATATTTT.